Listed below are T cell receptor beta chains from one sample, sequenced in a study of T cell responses to AZD1222 COVID-19 vaccine. Generated by immunoSEQ multiplex PCR, the TCRdb table keeps only in-frame clones and is missing some. The data hold 90,000 to 150,000 clones, with roughly nine tenths observed a single time. Sample: peripheral blood, taken 28 days after the second AZD1222 dose. These receptors were obtained from an adult who received the AZD1222 COVID-19 vaccine. Each CDR3 is given with its conserved first and last residue. The D gene is left open where the match is weak. Only part of the rows carry a size: once, few, many, or a class if the clone is expanded.

d_gene	v_gene	len	j_gene	abundance	CDR3nt	CDR3aa
TRBD1	TRBV5-1	15	TRBJ2-7	few	TGCGCCAGCAGCTCGGGACAGGGGGCTTGGTACGAGCAGTACTTC	CASSSGQGAWYEQYF
-	TRBV10-3	14	TRBJ2-5	-	TGTGCCATCAAATCCCCGGGCCCCCAAGAGACCCAGTACTTC	CAIKSPGPQETQYF
TRBD2	TRBV7-2	16	TRBJ2-6	-	TGTGCCAGCAGCTTAGCTAGCGGGGCTGGGGCCAACGTCCTGACTTTC	CASSLASGAGANVLTF
-	TRBV7-2	13	TRBJ2-3	-	TGTGCCAGCAGCTTATCCTTCACAGATACGCAGTATTTT	CASSLSFTDTQYF
-	TRBV3-1/TRBV3-2	13	TRBJ1-5	-	TGTGCCAGCAGCCAAGACAGATATCAGCCCCAGCATTTT	CASSQDRYQPQHF
TRBD1	TRBV6-1	15	TRBJ1-6	few	TGTGCCAGCAGTGAATTAGGGACAGGGAGGGCACCCCTCCACTTT	CASSELGTGRAPLHF
-	TRBV6-2/TRBV6-3	14	TRBJ1-5	-	TGTGCCAGCAGTTATATTGGACACACTCAGCCCCAGCATTTT	CASSYIGHTQPQHF
-	TRBV6-2/TRBV6-3	15	TRBJ1-1	-	TGTGCCAGCAGTTTCCCGACAACCAAGAACACTGAAGCTTTCTTT	CASSFPTTKNTEAFF
-	TRBV19	12	TRBJ1-1	-	TGTGCCAGTAAGGCTTCGAACACTGAAGCTTTCTTT	CASKASNTEAFF
-	TRBV9	15	TRBJ2-2	-	TGTGCCAGCAGCGTAGGGACAGTGGGCGCAGGGGAGCTGTTTTTT	CASSVGTVGAGELFF
-	TRBV18	15	TRBJ1-2	-	TGTGCCAGCTCAACCACCTTTAGGGAAGACTATGGCTACACCTTC	CASSTTFREDYGYTF
-	TRBV5-6	15	TRBJ1-5	once	TGTGCCAGCAGCCCGGGGGGGGCAGGGTCTCAGCCCCAGCATTTT	CASSPGGAGSQPQHF
-	TRBV30	12	TRBJ1-1	-	TGTGCCTGGAGTGTTAATGGGGCTGAAGCTTTCTTT	CAWSVNGAEAFF
-	TRBV5-1	14	TRBJ2-1	-	TGCGCCAGCGGGACCCGAGGGATCTACAATGAGCAGTTCTTC	CASGTRGIYNEQFF
-	TRBV18	13	TRBJ2-5	-	TGTGCCAGCTCACGAGGACAGACAGAGACCCAGTACTTC	CASSRGQTETQYF
-	TRBV27	13	TRBJ1-1	-	TGTGCCAGCAGTTCGGGCCTGAACACTGAAGCTTTCTTT	CASSSGLNTEAFF
-	TRBV2	14	TRBJ1-2	-	TGTGCCAGCAGTGAACTTCGACAGGCGCTTGGCTACACCTTC	CASSELRQALGYTF
TRBD2	TRBV12-5	18	TRBJ2-1	-	TGTGCTAGTGGCCTAGCCCTACGGGGACTAGCGGTATACAATGAGCAGTTCTTC	CASGLALRGLAVYNEQFF
-	TRBV3-1/TRBV3-2	13	TRBJ1-4	-	TGTGCCAGCAGCACCCGCACTAATGAAAAACTGTTTTTT	CASSTRTNEKLFF
-	TRBV19	13	TRBJ2-3	-	TGTGCCAGTAGCGGGGCTCTTACAGATACGCAGTATTTT	CASSGALTDTQYF
-	TRBV9	17	TRBJ1-2	-	TGTGCCAGCAGCGGTCCACAGACGTCGGTAGGGGCCTATGGCTACACCTTC	CASSGPQTSVGAYGYTF
-	TRBV6-5	13	TRBJ1-5	-	TGTGCCAGCAGTAGATCTAGCAATCAGCCCCAGCATTTT	CASSRSSNQPQHF
-	TRBV5-1	14	TRBJ1-2	-	TGCGCCAGCAGCTTGGGAACAGGAGCTTATGGCTACACCTTC	CASSLGTGAYGYTF
-	TRBV7-2	16	TRBJ1-6	-	TGTGCCAGCAGCTTAGCTGCTGGGCGGAATAATTCACCCCTCCACTTT	CASSLAAGRNNSPLHF
TRBD1	TRBV28	14	TRBJ1-2	once	TGTGCCAGCAGTTTTCTCCGGACAGGGTTTGGCTACACCTTC	CASSFLRTGFGYTF
-	TRBV7-9	15	TRBJ1-1	-	TGTGCCAGCAGCTTATTTGGGGGATCGAGCACTGAAGCTTTCTTT	CASSLFGGSSTEAFF
-	TRBV6-5	13	TRBJ1-5	-	TGTGCCTCCTCGGTGCTAACCAATCAGCCCCAGCATTTT	CASSVLTNQPQHF
-	TRBV11-3	15	TRBJ2-2	few	TGTGCCAGCAGCTTATCCGGGACGAACACCGGGGAGCTGTTTTTT	CASSLSGTNTGELFF
-	TRBV6-1	15	TRBJ1-5	-	TGTGCCAGCAGTGAAAACGGGAACGGGGATCAGCCCCAGCATTTT	CASSENGNGDQPQHF
-	TRBV12-3/TRBV12-4	13	TRBJ2-7	-	TGTGCCAGCAGACCAGGCCCCGGGGCCAACCAGTACTTC	CASRPGPGANQYF
TRBD1	TRBV4-1	15	TRBJ1-2	-	TGCGCCAGCAGCCATCTACGGACAGGAGAGGATGGCTACACCTTC	CASSHLRTGEDGYTF
-	TRBV30	13	TRBJ1-2	-	TGTGCCTGGAGTGAACAGGGTGGCTATGGCTACACCTTC	CAWSEQGGYGYTF
-	TRBV14	14	TRBJ2-3	-	TGTGCCAGCAGCCAAGATCTAGTACTGGATACGCAGTATTTT	CASSQDLVLDTQYF
-	TRBV3-1/TRBV3-2	13	TRBJ2-5	-	TGTGCCAGACGACGGTCGTACCAAGAGACCCAGTACTTC	CARRRSYQETQYF
-	TRBV2	14	TRBJ2-1	-	TGTGCCAGCAGTTGGGACCTTAACGGGGATGAGCAGTTCTTC	CASSWDLNGDEQFF
-	TRBV7-9	12	TRBJ1-1	once	TGTGCCAGCAGGCCTACAGGGTATGAAGCTTTCTTT	CASRPTGYEAFF
TRBD1	TRBV28	16	TRBJ2-2	-	TGTGCCAGCAGTCTAAACAGGGGGCGAGACACCGGGGAGCTGTTTTTT	CASSLNRGRDTGELFF
TRBD1	TRBV12-3/TRBV12-4	11	TRBJ1-3	-	TGTGCCAGCAGTTGGGGGGGGACAGAAGTATTT	CASSWGGTEVF
TRBD1	TRBV27	15	TRBJ1-2	-	TGTGCCAGCAGGGACAGGTACCGTACGACCTATGGCTACACCTTC	CASRDRYRTTYGYTF
-	TRBV7-8	16	TRBJ1-4	-	TGTGCCAGCAGCCCCCAATGGGGGAGAACTAATGAAAAACTGTTTTTT	CASSPQWGRTNEKLFF
-	TRBV5-6	13	TRBJ1-5	-	TGTGCCAGCAGCTTGGGCACGGTCCAGCCCCAGCATTTT	CASSLGTVQPQHF
TRBD1	TRBV9	13	TRBJ1-2	-	TGTGCCAGCAGCAGGACAGGGAACTATGGCTACACCTTC	CASSRTGNYGYTF